The 30 T cell receptor beta chains listed next were all sequenced from one sample in a study of metastatic and nonmetastatic thyroid tumors. TCRdb reprocessed the PCR reads using MiXCR. The data contain approximately 15,000 clones, 25% to 30% of them seen just once; the ten biggest clones take up 45% to 55%. Patients underwent thyroid surgery, and none had received any treatment before it. The material sequenced was tumor tissue. The receptors were gathered from a male donor with papillary thyroid cancer or a benign thyroid nodule (not recorded which). Some clones in this sample may be carry-over from other donors' samples.

This clone showed up many times. Compared with germline, one end of the junction differs, possibly owing to a read error. CDR3 residues: CASKAPLRDSPPHF. CDR3 coding DNA: TGTGCCAGCAAGGCCCCCCTTAGGGATTCACCCCCCCACTTT. This chain joins TRBV6-1 and TRBJ1-6; D gene unclear. Germline V gene sequence: CDR1 MNHNS, CDR2 SASEGT. This CDR3 is 14 amino acids long.

There are many counts of this clone. This chain joins TRBV20-1 and TRBJ2-3; 10 bases agree with TRBD2. The CDR3 runs 14 residues. Per the germline V gene, CDR1 is DFQATT and CDR2 is SNEGSKA (reference sequence). This chain's CDR3 is CGGPVASGSDTQYF. The CDR3 region has the DNA TGCGGGGGTCCGGTCGCTAGCGGGAGTGATACGCAGTATTTT.

The rearrangement joins TRBV2 to TRBJ2-1; TRBD2 agrees at 7 bases. Trimming removed 3 bases from V and 7 bases from J; junction bases left unmatched: 15. Germline V gives CDR1 SNHLY, CDR2 FYNNEI. The CDR3 runs to 17 residues. The CDR3 coding sequence is TGTGCCAGCAGTGATAATCAACTAGCGTTTGGTGCTAATGAGCAGTTCTTC. This sequence encodes CASSDNQLAFGANEQFF.

By its share, this clone is large (0.1 to 1%). The chain has TRBV12-3 or TRBV12-4 and TRBJ1-3, with D perhaps TRBD1 (5 bases). V shed 3 bases and J shed 2 bases, with 17 bases lying between them. This CDR3 region has 17 residues. The chain's CDR3 is CASSLGRVIGTGNTIYF. In nucleotides, the CDR3 is TGTGCCAGCAGTTTGGGCAGGGTGATAGGTACTGGAAACACCATATATTTT.

This clone was found once. This chain's CDR3 is CASSLAQGDQPQHF. DNA for the CDR3: TGCGCCAGCAGCTTGGCGCAGGGGGATCAGCCCCAGCATTTT. The chain carries TRBV5-1 and TRBJ1-5; 7 bases are a match to TRBD1. Germline V CDR1 and CDR2: SGHRS, YFSETQ. J was trimmed by 5 bases and V by 0 bases; bases with no gene match: 2. The length of the CDR3 is 14 residues.

This clone occurred many times. Other DNA sequences within the sample encode an identical CDR3. The chain uses TRBV3-1 and TRBJ1-4, with a tentative D call TRBD1 (6 bases). The CDR3 extends over 14 amino acids. V lost 6 bases to trimming and J lost 7 bases, with 15 bases between them. Germline V gene data show CDR1 as LGHDT and CDR2 as YNNKEL (reference sequence). The CDR3 nucleotides are TGTGCCAGCAGGAGGGGGTGGGGGACTGAAAAACTGTTTTTT. Protein: CASRRGWGTEKLFF. Looking up the rest from reference TRBV3-1 and TRBJ1-4 gives the full variable domain: DTAVSQTPKYLVTQMGNDKSIKCEQNLGHDTMYWYKQDSKKFLKIMFSYNNKELIINETVPNRFSPKSPDKAHLNLHINSLELGDSAVYFCASRRGWGTEKLFFGSGTQLSVL.

This clone was counted a few times. As the CDR3 is not closed by the conserved phenylalanine or tryptophan, this likely results from a read error. The chain couples TRBV6-1 to TRBJ2-7, with 12 bases fitting TRBD2. Germline CDR1 and CDR2: MNHNS and SASEGT. The CDR3 is made up of 15 amino acids. Germline trimming cut 5 bases from V and 5 bases from J; bases unmatched to any gene: 7. The CDR3 sequence: CASSSTTSGSDEQYL. CDR3 bases: TGTGCCAGCAGTTCAACGACTAGCGGGAGTGACGAGCAGTACCTC.

The chain is built from TRBV27 and TRBJ2-3; D unclear. Trimming removed 3 bases at V and 2 bases at J, with 12 bases between. Germline-derived CDR1 and CDR2 are MNHEY and SMNVEV (reference sequence). The CDR3 is 15 residues long. The CDR3 reads CASSFVVYSTDTQYF. CDR3 bases: TGTGCCAGCAGTTTCGTGGTCTATTCCACAGATACGCAGTATTTT.

This clone was seen repeatedly, ten times or more. The J gene is TRBJ1-5, the V gene TRBV11-1; no firm D call. Germline CDR1 and CDR2: SGHAT and FQDESV (reference sequence). The CDR3 loop spans 17 amino acids. The V and J ends lost 1 base and 0 bases respectively, with 13 bases between them. CDR3 sequence (DNA): TGTGCCAGCAGCTTAGTGTATGCCGGAGATAGCAATCAGCCCCAGCATTTT. This sequence encodes CASSLVYAGDSNQPQHF.

This clone was detected only a few times. J is TRBJ1-1 and V is TRBV27; TRBD1 is a possible D gene (6 bases). The germline CDR1 and CDR2 sequences are MNHEY and SMNVEV (reference sequence). The CDR3 is 13 amino acids. Between the trimmed V and J ends, which lost 2 bases and 4 bases, there was a span of 8 bases. This CDR3 reads CASSLEGGTEAFF. CDR3 nucleotide sequence: TGTGCCAGCAGTTTAGAGGGGGGCACTGAAGCTTTCTTT.

Ten or more counts support this clone. The rearrangement joins TRBV7-7 to TRBJ2-2; 15 nucleotides line up with TRBD2. J was trimmed by 3 bases and V by 4 bases; bases with no gene match: 12. The CDR3 consists of 20 residues. CDR1 is SSHAT and CDR2 is FNYEAQ in the germline V gene (reference sequence). CDR3 nucleotides: TGTGCCAGCAGCTCCTTACCGGGACTAGCGGGAGGCTTAGACACCGGGGAGCTGTTTTTT. This translates into CASSSLPGLAGGLDTGELFF.

By sample share, this clone is medium-sized (0.01 to 0.1%). In the same sample, other DNA sequences code for this CDR3. V usage is TRBV5-1 and J usage is TRBJ2-1; 14 bases are shared with TRBD2. Trimming removed 5 bases from V and 15 bases from J; junction bases left unmatched: 16. This CDR3 spans 16 amino acids. In germline, CDR1 is SGHRS, CDR2 YFSETQ. The CDR3 coding sequence is TGCGCCAGCAGACCCGGGACTAGCGGGGGTCCAGAGGTCGGGTTCTTC. It encodes CASRPGTSGGPEVGFF.

A few counts support this clone. The chain uses TRBV12-3 or TRBV12-4 and TRBJ2-7; perhaps TRBD2 as D (6 bases). V lost 3 bases and J 6 bases, leaving 6 bases between the germline ends. This CDR3 comprises 11 residues. DNA for the CDR3: TGTGCCAGCAGTTTGGGGGGCGAGCAGTACTTC. Its protein product is CASSLGGEQYF.

V gene TRBV6-1 combines with J gene TRBJ2-5; 15 nucleotides align to TRBD2. J gave up 4 bases and V 4 bases, and 1 base lay outside the gene matches. From germline, CDR1 is MNHNS and CDR2 SASEGT. The CDR3 contains 15 residues. CDR3 DNA sequence: TGTGCCAGCAGTGGGACTAGCGGGGGGGCAGAGACCCAGTACTTC. Protein: CASSGTSGGAETQYF.

This clone appeared a single time. The V and J genes are TRBV5-1 and TRBJ1-1; the D is unclear. V lost 0 bases to trimming and J lost 5 bases, with 8 bases between them. The CDR3 is made up of 13 amino acids. CDR1 and CDR2 from the germline V gene are SGHRS and YFSETQ. The DNA for the CDR3 is TGCGCCAGCAGCTTGGACAGCTCTACTGAAGCTTTCTTT. Residues: CASSLDSSTEAFF. Combining the CDR3 with reference TRBV5-1 and TRBJ1-1 gives the whole variable domain KAGVTQTPRYLIKTRGQQVTLSCSPISGHRSVSWYQQTPGQGLQFLFEYFSETQRNKGNFPGRFSGRQFSNSRSEMNVSTLELGDSALYLCASSLDSSTEAFFGQGTRLTVV.

This clone was seen more than once but under ten times. This chain uses TRBV9 with TRBJ2-7; D is unclear. The CDR3 extends over 12 amino acids. CDR1 is SGDLS and CDR2 is YYNGEE in the germline V gene. V lost 0 bases to trimming and J lost 3 bases, with 4 bases between them. The CDR3 nucleotides are TGTGCCAGCAGCGTAGACAACTACGAGCAGTACTTC. As protein: CASSVDNYEQYF. Filled out from reference TRBV9 and TRBJ2-7, the complete variable domain reads DSGVTQTPKHLITATGQRVTLRCSPRSGDLSVYWYQQSLDQGLQFLIQYYNGEERAKGNILERFSAQQFPDLHSELNLSSLELGDSALYFCASSVDNYEQYFGPGTRLTVT.

This clone is classed as medium-sized (0.01 to 0.1%). The V and J genes are TRBV6-6 and TRBJ1-6, with no clear D. The CDR3 has 14 amino acids. CDR1 is MNHNY and CDR2 is SVGAGI in the germline V gene (reference sequence). The V and J ends lost 0 bases and 8 bases respectively, with 8 bases between them. The CDR3: CASSYSGYDSPLHF. Written as DNA, the CDR3 is TGTGCCAGCAGTTACTCAGGGTACGATTCACCCCTCCACTTT.

This clone was observed once. The J gene is TRBJ2-7, the V gene TRBV18, with 8 bases that match TRBD1. Germline V gene data show CDR1 as KGHSH and CDR2 as LQKENI. This CDR3 contains 14 residues. V shed 6 bases, J shed 2 bases, and the junction held 6 bases outside the gene matches. DNA of the CDR3: TGTGCCAGCTCTCTAGGACAGGGCCCCTACGAGCAGTACTTC. Amino acids: CASSLGQGPYEQYF. The entire variable domain, with the rest obtained from reference TRBV18 and TRBJ2-7, is as follows: NAGVMQNPRHLVRRRGQEARLRCSPMKGHSHVYWYRQLPEEGLKFMVYLQKENIIDESGMPKERFSAEFPKEGPSILRIQQVVRGDSAAYFCASSLGQGPYEQYFGPGTRLTVT.

This clone was seen only a few times. J is TRBJ2-3 and V is TRBV15; D not resolved. CDR3 size: 16 residues. CDR1 LNHNV and CDR2 YYDKDF come from the germline V gene (reference sequence). The V end lost 0 bases, the J end lost 2 bases, and 12 bases lay between the germline ends. The CDR3 loop is CATSRDNWGTTDTQYF. The CDR3 nucleotides are TGTGCCACCAGCAGAGATAATTGGGGAACCACAGATACGCAGTATTTT.

The chain combines TRBV20-1 with TRBJ1-5; D is undetermined. Trimming removed 5 bases from V and 4 bases from J, with 9 bases in between. Germline V gene sequence: CDR1 DFQATT, CDR2 SNEGSKA (reference sequence). The CDR3 runs to 12 residues. DNA for the CDR3: TGCAGTGCTCGAAGTCAAAATCAGCCCCAGCATTTT. Encoded protein: CSARSQNQPQHF.

This clone was picked up many times. The chain employs TRBV12-3 or TRBV12-4 and TRBJ2-1, with 7 bases aligning to TRBD1. Losses at the gene ends were 5 bases for V and 1 base for J; bases not matched to a gene: 5. The CDR3 extends over 15 amino acids. CDR3 in amino acids: CASSPRDSSYNEQFF. The CDR3 nucleotides are TGTGCCAGCAGTCCCCGGGACAGTTCCTACAATGAGCAGTTCTTC.

Remarks on this clone: Sequence at one end of the junction differs from germline and may be a read error. The chain joins TRBV12-3 or TRBV12-4 to TRBJ1-2; the D is unclear. The CDR3 sequence is 14 residues long. DNA for the CDR3: TGTGCCAGCAGTTTGGGAGCACGGAACTATGGCTACTACTTC. Its protein is CASSLGARNYGYYF.

There are many counts of this clone. This chain connects TRBV2 to TRBJ2-5; possibly TRBD1 for D (6 bases). Germline loops: CDR1 SNHLY, CDR2 FYNNEI. This CDR3 spans 14 amino acids. Deletions cut 1 base from V and 6 bases from J, with 12 bases between. The CDR3 nucleotides are TGTGCCAGCAGTGAAGGCAGGGGAGAAAAGACCCAGTACTTC. Translating it yields CASSEGRGEKTQYF. The whole variable domain, remainder taken from reference TRBV2 and TRBJ2-5, is EPEVTQTPSHQVTQMGQEVILRCVPISNHLYFYWYRQILGQKVEFLVSFYNNEISEKSEIFDDQFSVERPDGSNFTLKIRSTKLEDSAMYFCASSEGRGEKTQYFGPGTRLLVL.

This clone was seen more than once but under ten times. The chain combines TRBV19 with TRBJ2-1; 7 nucleotides align to TRBD1. The CDR3 runs 11 residues. V was pared by 6 bases and J by 7 bases, with 0 bases of the junction left unmatched. The germline CDR1 and CDR2 sequences are LNHDA and SQIVND (reference sequence). The CDR3 region has the DNA TGTGCCAGTAGCAGGGGGAATGAGCAGTTCTTC. Its translation is CASSRGNEQFF. The whole variable domain, remainder taken from reference TRBV19 and TRBJ2-1, is DGGITQSPKYLFRKEGQNVTLSCEQNLNHDAMYWYRQDPGQGLRLIYYSQIVNDFQKGDIAEGYSVSREKKESFPLTVTSAQKNPTAFYLCASSRGNEQFFGPGTRLTVL.

This clone appeared many times. The chain carries TRBV6-4 and TRBJ2-1; 12 bases map to TRBD2. J gave up 6 bases and V 0 bases, and 0 bases lay outside the gene matches. Germline values: CDR1 MRHNA, CDR2 SNTAGT. The CDR3 is made up of 15 amino acids. Here the CDR3 DNA reads TGTGCCAGCAGTGACTCGACTAGCGGGAGCAATGAGCAGTTCTTC. This encodes CASSDSTSGSNEQFF.

The V gene is TRBV28, the J gene TRBJ1-1; no clear D gene. Germline V gene data show CDR1 as MDHEN and CDR2 as SYDVKM. The CDR3 totals 11 residues. V was trimmed by 7 bases and J by 7 bases, leaving 10 bases between them. This CDR3 is CASTSPDEAFF. DNA of the CDR3: TGTGCCAGCACCAGCCCAGATGAAGCTTTCTTT.

This chain connects TRBV3-1 to TRBJ2-7, with unresolved D. The V and J ends lost 1 base and 3 bases respectively, with 10 bases between them. The germline V gene encodes CDR1 LGHDT and CDR2 YNNKEL (reference sequence). This CDR3 contains 14 residues. CDR3 nucleotide sequence: TGTGCCAGCAGCCAAGTTGGGGTTTTCTACGAGCAGTACTTC. The encoded protein is CASSQVGVFYEQYF.

The sample holds many counts of this clone. A single base separates this from a much larger clone, so it may be a read error. Here the CDR3 omits its conserved ending phenylalanine or tryptophan, so a read error is the likely source. This chain uses TRBV28 with TRBJ1-3, with a weak D call TRBD1 (5 bases). V was shortened by 0 bases and J by 0 bases, with 9 bases between the two germline ends. The V gene's germline CDR1 is MDHEN and CDR2 SYDVKM. The CDR3 sequence is 16 residues long. For the CDR3, the DNA is TGTGCCAGCAGTTTATGGGGGGGGGTCTCTGGAAACACCATATATCTT. It yields the protein CASSLWGGVSGNTIYL.

Many counts were recorded for this clone. CDR3 residues: CASSLARQGKKETQYF. For the CDR3, the DNA is TGTGCCAGCAGCTTAGCCCGACAGGGAAAAAAAGAGACCCAGTACTTC. The V and J genes are TRBV11-2 and TRBJ2-5, with TRBD1 identical over 7 bases. Germline CDR1 reads SGHAT; CDR2 reads FQNNGV. This CDR3 spans 16 amino acids. The ends lost 1 base at V and 3 bases at J; junction bases unmatched: 8.

J is TRBJ2-6 and V is TRBV20-1, with D possibly matching TRBD2 (6 bases). Trimming removed 4 bases at V and 4 bases at J, with 14 bases between. This CDR3 has 15 residues. Germline loops: CDR1 DFQATT, CDR2 SNEGSKA (reference sequence). The CDR3 loop is CSAMGGTRGANVLTF. The CDR3 region has the DNA TGCAGTGCTATGGGCGGGACTCGGGGGGCCAACGTCCTGACTTTC.